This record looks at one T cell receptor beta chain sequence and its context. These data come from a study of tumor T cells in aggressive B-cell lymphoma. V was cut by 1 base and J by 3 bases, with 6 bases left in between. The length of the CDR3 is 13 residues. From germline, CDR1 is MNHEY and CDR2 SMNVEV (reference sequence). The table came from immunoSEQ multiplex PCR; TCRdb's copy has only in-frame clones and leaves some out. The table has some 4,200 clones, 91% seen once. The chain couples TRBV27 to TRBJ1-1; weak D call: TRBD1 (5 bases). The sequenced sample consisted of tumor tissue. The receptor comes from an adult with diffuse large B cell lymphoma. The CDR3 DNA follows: TGTGCCAGCAGTTTATTACAGGACACTGAAGCTTTCTTT. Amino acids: CASSLLQDTEAFF.